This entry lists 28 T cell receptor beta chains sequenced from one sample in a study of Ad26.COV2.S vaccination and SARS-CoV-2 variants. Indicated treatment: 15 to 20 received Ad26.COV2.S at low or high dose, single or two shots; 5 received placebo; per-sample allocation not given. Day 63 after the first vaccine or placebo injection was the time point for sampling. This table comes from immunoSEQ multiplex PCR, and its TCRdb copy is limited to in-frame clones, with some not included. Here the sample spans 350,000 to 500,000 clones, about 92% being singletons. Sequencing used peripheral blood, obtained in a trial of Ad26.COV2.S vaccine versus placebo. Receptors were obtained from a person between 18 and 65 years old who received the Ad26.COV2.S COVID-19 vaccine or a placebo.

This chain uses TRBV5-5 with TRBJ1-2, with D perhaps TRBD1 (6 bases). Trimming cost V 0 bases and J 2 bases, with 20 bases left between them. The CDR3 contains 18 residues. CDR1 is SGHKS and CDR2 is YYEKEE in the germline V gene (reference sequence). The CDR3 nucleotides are TGTGCCAGCAGCTTGGGCGTTACCAGGGGACCCCCCAACTATGGCTACACCTTC. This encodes CASSLGVTRGPPNYGYTF.

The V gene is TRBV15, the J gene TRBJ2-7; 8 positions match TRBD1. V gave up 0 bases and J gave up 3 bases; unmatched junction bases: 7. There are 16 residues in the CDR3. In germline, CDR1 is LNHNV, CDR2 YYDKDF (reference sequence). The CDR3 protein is CATSRELGQVGYEQYF. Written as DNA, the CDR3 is TGTGCCACCAGCAGAGAGTTGGGACAGGTTGGCTACGAGCAGTACTTC.

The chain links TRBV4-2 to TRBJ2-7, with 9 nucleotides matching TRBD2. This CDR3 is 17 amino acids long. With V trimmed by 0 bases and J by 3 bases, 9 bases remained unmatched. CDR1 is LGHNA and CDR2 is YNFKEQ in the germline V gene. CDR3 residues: CASSQDLRREGHYEQYF. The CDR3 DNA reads TGTGCCAGCAGCCAAGATTTACGGCGGGAGGGCCACTACGAGCAGTACTTC.

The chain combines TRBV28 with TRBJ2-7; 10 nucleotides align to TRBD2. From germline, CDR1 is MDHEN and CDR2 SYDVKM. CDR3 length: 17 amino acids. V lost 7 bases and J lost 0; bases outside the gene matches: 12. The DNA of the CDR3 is TGTGCCAGCACCTTTCAGGGTTCTAGCGGGAGCTCCTACGAGCAGTACTTC. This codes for CASTFQGSSGSSYEQYF.

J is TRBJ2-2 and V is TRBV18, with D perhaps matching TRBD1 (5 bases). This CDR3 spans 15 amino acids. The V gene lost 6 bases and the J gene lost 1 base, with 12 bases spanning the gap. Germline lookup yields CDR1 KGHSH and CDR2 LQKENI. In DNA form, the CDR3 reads TGTGCCAGCTCCCAACCAGGGCGGAACACCGGGGAGCTGTTTTTT. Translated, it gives CASSQPGRNTGELFF.

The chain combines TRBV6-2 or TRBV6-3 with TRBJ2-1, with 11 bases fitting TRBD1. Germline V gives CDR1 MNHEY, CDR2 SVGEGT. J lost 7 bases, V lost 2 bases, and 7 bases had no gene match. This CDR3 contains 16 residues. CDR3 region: CASSYPGQGEVNEQFF. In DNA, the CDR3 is TGTGCCAGCAGTTACCCGGGACAGGGGGAGGTAAATGAGCAGTTCTTC.

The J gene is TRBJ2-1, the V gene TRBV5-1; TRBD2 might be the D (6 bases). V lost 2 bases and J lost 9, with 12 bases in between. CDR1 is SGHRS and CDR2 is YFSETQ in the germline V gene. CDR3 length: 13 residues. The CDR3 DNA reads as TGCGCCAGCAGCTTTGGGACTGGGGCTGAGCAGTTCTTC. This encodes CASSFGTGAEQFF.

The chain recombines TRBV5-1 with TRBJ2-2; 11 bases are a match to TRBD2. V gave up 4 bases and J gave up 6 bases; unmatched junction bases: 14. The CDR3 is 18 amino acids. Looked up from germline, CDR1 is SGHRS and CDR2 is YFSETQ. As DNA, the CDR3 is TGCGCCAGCAGCCCAAATATACTGACTAGCGGGGACGCCGGGGAGCTGTTTTTT. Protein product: CASSPNILTSGDAGELFF.

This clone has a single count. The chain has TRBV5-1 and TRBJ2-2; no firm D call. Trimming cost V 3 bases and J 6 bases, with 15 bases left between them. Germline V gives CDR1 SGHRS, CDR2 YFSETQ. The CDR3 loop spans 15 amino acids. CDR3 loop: CASSSASSSSGELFF. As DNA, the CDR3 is TGCGCCAGCAGCTCGGCGTCTAGTTCGTCCGGGGAGCTGTTTTTT.

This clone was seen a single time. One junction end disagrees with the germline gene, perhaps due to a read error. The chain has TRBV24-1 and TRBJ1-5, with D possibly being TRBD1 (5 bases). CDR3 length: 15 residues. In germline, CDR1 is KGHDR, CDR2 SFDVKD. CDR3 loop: CATSDLLGANQLQHF. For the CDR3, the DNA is TGTGCCACCAGTGATTTGTTAGGGGCTAATCAGCTCCAGCATTTT.

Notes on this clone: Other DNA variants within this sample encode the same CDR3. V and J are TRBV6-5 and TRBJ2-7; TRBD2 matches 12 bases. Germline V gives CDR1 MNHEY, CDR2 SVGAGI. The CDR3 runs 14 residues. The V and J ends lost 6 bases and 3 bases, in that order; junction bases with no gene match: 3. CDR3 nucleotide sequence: TGTGCCAGCAGATGGACTAGCGGGAACTACGAGCAGTACTTC. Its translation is CASRWTSGNYEQYF.

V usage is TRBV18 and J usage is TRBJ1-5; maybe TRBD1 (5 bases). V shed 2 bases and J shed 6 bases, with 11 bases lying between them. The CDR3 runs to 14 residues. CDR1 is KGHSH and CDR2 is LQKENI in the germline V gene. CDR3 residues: CASSPSAGIQPQHF. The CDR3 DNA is TGTGCCAGCTCACCATCGGCAGGGATTCAGCCCCAGCATTTT. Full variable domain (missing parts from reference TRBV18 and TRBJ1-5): NAGVMQNPRHLVRRRGQEARLRCSPMKGHSHVYWYRQLPEEGLKFMVYLQKENIIDESGMPKERFSAEFPKEGPSILRIQQVVRGDSAAYFCASSPSAGIQPQHFGDGTRLSIL.

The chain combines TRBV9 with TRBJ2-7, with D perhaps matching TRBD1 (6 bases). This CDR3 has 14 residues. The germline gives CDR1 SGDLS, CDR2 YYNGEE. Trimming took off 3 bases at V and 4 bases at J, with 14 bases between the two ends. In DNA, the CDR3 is TGTGCCAGCAGCGCAGGGGATTTCGGGTACGAGCAGTACTTC. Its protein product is CASSAGDFGYEQYF.

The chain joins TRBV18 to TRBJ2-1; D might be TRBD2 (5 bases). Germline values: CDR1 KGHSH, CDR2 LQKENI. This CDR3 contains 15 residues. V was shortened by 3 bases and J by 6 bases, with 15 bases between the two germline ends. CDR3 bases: TGTGCCAGCTCACCGGACTCCCCGGGTGCCAATGAGCAGTTCTTC. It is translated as CASSPDSPGANEQFF. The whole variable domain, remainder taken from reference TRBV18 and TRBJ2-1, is NAGVMQNPRHLVRRRGQEARLRCSPMKGHSHVYWYRQLPEEGLKFMVYLQKENIIDESGMPKERFSAEFPKEGPSILRIQQVVRGDSAAYFCASSPDSPGANEQFFGPGTRLTVL.

The CDR3 DNA sequence: TGTGCCAGCAGCAAGGTGGGACTAGCGGGAGGGCCGATAGATACGCAGTATTTT. This sequence encodes CASSKVGLAGGPIDTQYF. The gene calls are TRBV9 and TRBJ2-3; 16 bases map to TRBD2. V lost 4 bases and J lost 5; bases outside the gene matches: 10. There are 18 residues in the CDR3. The germline V gene has CDR1 SGDLS and CDR2 YYNGEE.

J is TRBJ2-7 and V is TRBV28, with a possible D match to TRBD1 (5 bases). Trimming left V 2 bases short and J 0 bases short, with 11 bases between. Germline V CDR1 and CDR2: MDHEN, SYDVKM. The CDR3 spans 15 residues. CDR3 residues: CASSLMGQPSYEQYF. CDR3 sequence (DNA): TGTGCCAGCAGTTTAATGGGGCAACCCTCCTACGAGCAGTACTTC.

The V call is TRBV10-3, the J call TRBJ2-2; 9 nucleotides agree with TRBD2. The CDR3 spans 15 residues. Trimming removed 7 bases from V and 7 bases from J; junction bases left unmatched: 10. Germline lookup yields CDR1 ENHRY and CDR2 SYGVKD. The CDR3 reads CAINPAGGLGGELFF. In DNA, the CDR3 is TGTGCCATCAATCCAGCGGGAGGCTTGGGCGGGGAGCTGTTTTTT.

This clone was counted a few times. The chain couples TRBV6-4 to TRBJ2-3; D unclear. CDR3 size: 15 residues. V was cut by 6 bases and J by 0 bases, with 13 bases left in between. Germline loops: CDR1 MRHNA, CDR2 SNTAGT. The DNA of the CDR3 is TGTGCCAGCAGGGAAACACAAACCAGCACAGATACGCAGTATTTT. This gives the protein CASRETQTSTDTQYF.

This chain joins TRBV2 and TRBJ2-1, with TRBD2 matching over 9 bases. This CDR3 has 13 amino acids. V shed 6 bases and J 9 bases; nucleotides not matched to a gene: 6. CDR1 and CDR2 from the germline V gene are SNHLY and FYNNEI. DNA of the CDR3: TGTGCCAGCAGGGAGCGGGAGGAGAGTGAGCAGTTCTTC. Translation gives CASREREESEQFF.

CDR3 protein: CASGKDSYTEAFF. The CDR3 DNA is TGTGCTAGTGGCAAGGACAGCTACACTGAAGCTTTCTTT. The gene calls are TRBV12-5 and TRBJ1-1, with D possibly being TRBD1 (6 bases). CDR1 is LGHNT and CDR2 is FRNRAP in the germline V gene. V lost 6 bases to trimming and J lost 3 bases, with 11 bases between them. The CDR3 extends over 13 amino acids.

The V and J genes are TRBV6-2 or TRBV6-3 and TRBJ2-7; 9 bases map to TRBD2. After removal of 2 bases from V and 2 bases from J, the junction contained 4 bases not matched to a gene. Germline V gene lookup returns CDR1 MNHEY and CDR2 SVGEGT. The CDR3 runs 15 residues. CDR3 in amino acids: CASSYQREVPYEQYF. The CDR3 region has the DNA TGTGCCAGCAGTTACCAGCGGGAGGTGCCCTACGAGCAGTACTTC.

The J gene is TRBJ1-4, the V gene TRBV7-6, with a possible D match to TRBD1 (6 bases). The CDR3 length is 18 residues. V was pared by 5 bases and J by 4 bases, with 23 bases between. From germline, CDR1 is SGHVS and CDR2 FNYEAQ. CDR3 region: CASSGSTGHPPNNEKLFF. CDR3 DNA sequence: TGTGCCAGCAGCGGAAGTACAGGGCACCCTCCAAATAATGAAAAACTGTTTTTT.

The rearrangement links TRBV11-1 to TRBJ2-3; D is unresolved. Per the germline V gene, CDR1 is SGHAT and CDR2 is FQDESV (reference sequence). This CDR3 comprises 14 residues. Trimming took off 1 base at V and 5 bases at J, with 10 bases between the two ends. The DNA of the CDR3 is TGTGCCAGCAGCTTAGGAGTTGGAAGAGATACGCAGTATTTT. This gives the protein CASSLGVGRDTQYF.

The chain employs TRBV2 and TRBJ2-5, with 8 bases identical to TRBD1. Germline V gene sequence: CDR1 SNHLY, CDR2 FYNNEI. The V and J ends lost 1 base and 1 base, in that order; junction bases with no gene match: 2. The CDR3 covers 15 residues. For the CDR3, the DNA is TGTGCCAGCAGTGAAGAAGGACAGGGCCAAGAGACCCAGTACTTC. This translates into CASSEEGQGQETQYF.

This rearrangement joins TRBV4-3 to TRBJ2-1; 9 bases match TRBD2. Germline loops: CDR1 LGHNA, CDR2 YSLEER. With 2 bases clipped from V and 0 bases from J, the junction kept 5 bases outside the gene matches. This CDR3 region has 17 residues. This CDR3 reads CASSQFSGGSSYNEQFF. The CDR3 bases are TGCGCCAGCAGCCAATTCAGCGGGGGGAGCTCCTACAATGAGCAGTTCTTC.

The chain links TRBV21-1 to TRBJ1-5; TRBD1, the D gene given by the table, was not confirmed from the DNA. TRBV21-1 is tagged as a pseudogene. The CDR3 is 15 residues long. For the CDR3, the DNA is TGTGCCAGCAGCCCGGACAGGGGAGGCAATCAGCCCCAGCATTTT. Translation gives CASSPDRGGNQPQHF.

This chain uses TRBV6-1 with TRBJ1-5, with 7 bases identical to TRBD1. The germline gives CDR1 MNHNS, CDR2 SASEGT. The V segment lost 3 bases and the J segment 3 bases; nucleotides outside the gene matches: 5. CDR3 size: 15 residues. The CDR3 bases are TGTGCCAGCAGTGATTGGGACAGCCTCAATCAGCCCCAGCATTTT. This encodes CASSDWDSLNQPQHF.

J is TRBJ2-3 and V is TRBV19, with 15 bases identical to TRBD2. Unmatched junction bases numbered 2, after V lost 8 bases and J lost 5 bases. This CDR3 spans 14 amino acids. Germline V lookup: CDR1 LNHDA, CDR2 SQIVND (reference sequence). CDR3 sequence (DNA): TGTGCCAGTGGACTAGCGGGAGGGGGAGATACGCAGTATTTT. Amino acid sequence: CASGLAGGGDTQYF.